The rows below give T cell receptor beta chains drawn from one sample of a study of PD-1 blockade in classical Hodgkin lymphoma. Using immunoSEQ multiplex PCR, the repertoire was profiled, and TCRdb retains in-frame clones only, with some absent. The sample has some 13,000 clones; around 84% are singletons. The sample in question was peripheral blood mononuclear cells (PBMCs), obtained at baseline. All receptors come from a human donor with classical Hodgkin lymphoma. The CDR3 runs from the conserved cysteine through the conserved F or W. D genes are given only for firm matches. Clone size is given for some rows only: seen once, a few or many times, or a class if the clone is expanded.

d_call	clone_size	v_call	j_call	cdr3_nt	cdr3_aa
.	few	TRBV7-8	TRBJ1-5	TGTGCCAGCAGCTTATCAAGCAATCAGCCCCAGCATTTT	CASSLSSNQPQHF
.	.	TRBV4-1	TRBJ2-5	TGCGCCAGCAGCCAAGGGACGGATACCGTGCGGGAGACCCAGTACTTC	CASSQGTDTVRETQYF
.	.	TRBV14	TRBJ2-7	TGTGCCAGCAGTTGGGGGGTACAGGCGGGGCAGTACTTC	CASSWGVQAGQYF
TRBD2	.	TRBV5-5	TRBJ2-1	TGTGCCAGCAGCTTAGGACTAGCGGGAGTGGGGAATGAGCAGTTCTTC	CASSLGLAGVGNEQFF
.	once	TRBV19	TRBJ1-1	TGTGCCAGTAGTATAGTAGGGCAGCAGAACACTGAAGCTTTCTTT	CASSIVGQQNTEAFF
.	once	TRBV11-2	TRBJ2-7	TGTGCCAGCAGAACGTTCTACTCCAACTACGAGCAGTACTTC	CASRTFYSNYEQYF
TRBD1	.	TRBV7-3	TRBJ2-1	TGTGCCAGCAGCTTCCGACAGGGGGTAGGGGATGAGCAGTTCTTC	CASSFRQGVGDEQFF
TRBD1	.	TRBV25-1	TRBJ2-2	TGTGCCACCTTGGGACAGTTCACCGGGGAGCTGTTTTTT	CATLGQFTGELFF
.	.	TRBV19	TRBJ1-5	TGTGCCAGTAGTATAGAGAGATCCACCGTTCAGCCCCAGCATTTT	CASSIERSTVQPQHF
.	.	TRBV7-8	TRBJ2-7	TGTGCCAGCAGCCACAACTGGGACGGAGAATCCTACGAGCAGTACTTC	CASSHNWDGESYEQYF
.	.	TRBV11-2	TRBJ1-1	TGTGCCAGCAGCTCCCGGAGGGGTTGGGGGGAGGCTTTCTTT	CASSSRRGWGEAFF
.	.	TRBV18	TRBJ1-5	TGTGCCAGCTCACCATTGCCTGAGGGGTACGGTCAGCCCCAGCATTTT	CASSPLPEGYGQPQHF
.	.	TRBV9	TRBJ1-4	TGTGCCAGCAGCGTAGGCGGAACCCTAAATGAAAAACTGTTTTTT	CASSVGGTLNEKLFF
TRBD1	.	TRBV6-6	TRBJ1-6	TGTGCCACGACAGACAGGGGCCGCTCCTATAATTCACCCCTCCACTTT	CATTDRGRSYNSPLHF
.	.	TRBV11-2	TRBJ1-2	TGTGCCAGCAGCTTAGATACAGTGAACTATGGCTACACCTTC	CASSLDTVNYGYTF
.	few	TRBV29-1	TRBJ1-5	TGCAGCGTTGTCGGCACCGAACTGCATCAGCCCCAGCATTTT	CSVVGTELHQPQHF
TRBD1	.	TRBV7-9	TRBJ1-1	TGTGCCAGCAGCTTGGCAGGGGGACACTATGAAGCTTTCTTT	CASSLAGGHYEAFF
.	.	TRBV30	TRBJ1-1	TGTGCCTGGAGTGTGTTTACTTCGAACACTGAAGCTTTCTTT	CAWSVFTSNTEAFF
.	.	TRBV10-2	TRBJ2-7	TGCGCCAGCGGGGCAGCCCCCTACGAGCAGTACTTC	CASGAAPYEQYF
TRBD1	.	TRBV19	TRBJ1-5	TGTGCCAGTAGCCAGGGGGTCCGTCAGCCCCAGCATTTT	CASSQGVRQPQHF
TRBD2	.	TRBV5-1	TRBJ2-1	TGCGCCAGCAGCTTGGAACTAGCGGGACTCAACAATGAGCAGTTCTTC	CASSLELAGLNNEQFF
.	.	TRBV5-1	TRBJ2-2	TGCGCCAGCAGCCCTTACTATATCACCGGGGAGCTGTTTTTT	CASSPYYITGELFF
.	.	TRBV10-3	TRBJ1-6	TGTGCCATCAGTGAAAGGCCTAATATTGACTTCAATCTCCCCCTCCACTTT	CAISERPNIDFNLPLHF
.	once	TRBV2	TRBJ1-4	TGTGCCAGCTGTCTCGGCAGGACCTGGACTAATGAAAAACTGTTTTTT	CASCLGRTWTNEKLFF
TRBD1	.	TRBV5-6	TRBJ1-2	TGTGCCAGCAGCTTGGCCGGACAGGGGGAGAACTATGGCTACACCTTC	CASSLAGQGENYGYTF
.	.	TRBV6-5	TRBJ1-2	TGTGCCAGCAGTTACTCAGGGCCGAACTATGGCTACACCTTC	CASSYSGPNYGYTF
.	few	TRBV7-2	TRBJ1-3	TGTGCCAGCAGCTTAATGTCACACAGCTCTGGAAACACCATATATTTT	CASSLMSHSSGNTIYF
.	.	TRBV5-1	TRBJ2-1	TGCGCCAGCAGCGGAACCTCCTACAATGAGCAGTTCTTC	CASSGTSYNEQFF
.	.	TRBV29-1	TRBJ1-2	TGCAGCGTCCGAGGGGCAGGGGATAACTATGGCTACACCTTC	CSVRGAGDNYGYTF
.	.	TRBV5-1	TRBJ2-6	TGCGCCAGCAGCTTGACCGCAGCAGCTCCCCCCTCTGGGGCCAACGTCCTGACTTTC	CASSLTAAAPPSGANVLTF
TRBD2	.	TRBV5-6	TRBJ2-7	TGTGCCAGCAACAGACTAGCGGGAGGCTACGAGCAGTACTTC	CASNRLAGGYEQYF
.	.	TRBV6-6	TRBJ1-1	TGTGCCAGCAGTACAAGTGGTAACACTGAAGCTTTCTTT	CASSTSGNTEAFF
TRBD1	.	TRBV10-3	TRBJ1-5	TGTGCCATCAGTGAACGGACAGGGGGTGTTCAGCCCCAGCATTTT	CAISERTGGVQPQHF
.	.	TRBV28	TRBJ1-5	TGTGCCAGCCAGTTTTATAGCAATCAGCCCCAGCATTTT	CASQFYSNQPQHF
.	.	TRBV6-6	TRBJ2-5	TGTGCCAGCAGCCCGAAGGAGACCCAGTACTTC	CASSPKETQYF
TRBD2	.	TRBV7-2	TRBJ2-3	TGTGCCAGCAGCTTAGAACTAGCGCGGGATACGCAGTATTTT	CASSLELARDTQYF
.	.	TRBV7-9	TRBJ1-2	TGTGCCAGCAGCTCCCCGGGGGGCCACTATGGCTACACCTTC	CASSSPGGHYGYTF
.	.	TRBV6-6	TRBJ1-1	TGTGCCAGCAGTTACTCGGCGGGTCTGAACACTGAAGCTTTCTTT	CASSYSAGLNTEAFF
.	.	TRBV30	TRBJ1-4	TGTGCCTGGAGTTCCACCGGGACATTGCTTTATGAAAAACTGTTTTTT	CAWSSTGTLLYEKLFF
.	.	TRBV28	TRBJ1-2	TGTGCCAGCAGTTTCCCCGGGCTCGGGAATGGCTACACCTTC	CASSFPGLGNGYTF
.	.	TRBV7-8	TRBJ1-2	TGTGCCAGCAGCGTAGAGGATAACTATGGCTACACCTTC	CASSVEDNYGYTF
.	.	TRBV10-1	TRBJ2-4	TGCGCTAGCAGTGCAAGGTTCGAAGGCATTCAGTACTTC	CASSARFEGIQYF
TRBD2	.	TRBV27	TRBJ2-7	TGTGCCAGCAGTTTATCAGGACTAGCGGGAGTCTACGAGCAGTACTTC	CASSLSGLAGVYEQYF
TRBD2	.	TRBV19	TRBJ2-2	TGTGCCAGTAGTTTGGGACTAGCGGGGGCCATGACCGGGGAGCTGTTTTTT	CASSLGLAGAMTGELFF
TRBD1	.	TRBV27	TRBJ2-7	TGTGCCAGCAGTGAACGACAGGGAGTAATCTCCTACGAGCAGTACTTC	CASSERQGVISYEQYF
TRBD1	.	TRBV9	TRBJ2-1	TGTGCCAGCAGCGTACAGGGGGCTTTTTCAAATGAGCAGTTCTTC	CASSVQGAFSNEQFF
TRBD1	.	TRBV7-9	TRBJ1-1	TGTGCCAGCAGCCCCCGACAGGGGCGAACTGAAGCTTTCTTT	CASSPRQGRTEAFF
.	.	TRBV11-2	TRBJ1-5	TGTGCCAGCAGCTTAGCTCGTAGCAATCAGCCCCAGCATTTT	CASSLARSNQPQHF